A single sample is the source of the 29 T cell receptor beta chains below, sequenced in a study of blood T cell repertoires in COVID-19. Using immunoSEQ multiplex PCR, the repertoire was profiled, and TCRdb retains in-frame clones only, with some absent. The sample contains some 160,000 clones, 85% to 90% of which appear only once. The sequencing sample was made of peripheral blood. The receptors come from an older woman with active COVID-19.

The chain employs TRBV14 and TRBJ2-1; the D gene is possibly TRBD2 (6 bases). There are 15 residues in the CDR3. Germline lookup yields CDR1 SGHDN and CDR2 FVKESK. V was trimmed by 1 base and J by 9 bases, leaving 16 bases between them. The CDR3 loop is CASSQGGMGRIEQFF. As DNA, the CDR3 is TGTGCCAGCAGCCAAGGCGGGATGGGGCGGATTGAGCAGTTCTTC. Complete variable domain (other parts from reference TRBV14 and TRBJ2-1): EAGVTQFPSHSVIEKGQTVTLRCDPISGHDNLYWYRRVMGKEIKFLLHFVKESKQDESGMPNNRFLAERTGGTYSTLKVQPAELEDSGVYFCASSQGGMGRIEQFFGPGTRLTVL.

The chain has TRBV5-4 and TRBJ2-7, with TRBD1 matching 12 bases. V lost 3 bases and J lost 5; bases outside the gene matches: 9. CDR3 length: 16 amino acids. Germline assignment: CDR1 SGHNT and CDR2 YYREEE (reference sequence). CDR3 bases: TGTGCCAGCAGCTCCCGGACCGGGACAGGGGGCGACGAGCAGTACTTC. Translation gives CASSSRTGTGGDEQYF.

The chain employs TRBV10-3 and TRBJ1-1; no definite D call. Germline V gene data show CDR1 as ENHRY and CDR2 as SYGVKD. This CDR3 is built from 12 residues. The V gene lost 7 bases and the J gene lost 1 base, with 7 bases spanning the gap. This CDR3 reads CAINRGNTEAFF. CDR3 nucleotide sequence: TGTGCCATCAACCGGGGGAACACTGAAGCTTTCTTT.

The rearrangement uses TRBV7-2 and TRBJ1-4; D gene ambiguous. The CDR3 is 14 amino acids. Germline CDR1 and CDR2: SGHTA and FQGNSA. V was pared by 4 bases and J by 0 bases, with 6 bases between. The CDR3 region has the DNA TGTGCCAGCAGCTATACAGCAACTAATGAAAAACTGTTTTTT. Protein product: CASSYTATNEKLFF. Together with reference TRBV7-2 and TRBJ1-4, the CDR3 gives the full variable domain: GAGVSQSPSNKVTEKGKDVELRCDPISGHTALYWYRQSLGQGLEFLIYFQGNSAPDKSGLPSDRFSAERTGGSVSTLTIQRTQQEDSAVYLCASSYTATNEKLFFGSGTQLSVL.

The chain links TRBV13 to TRBJ1-3, with D possibly being TRBD1 (5 bases). Germline values: CDR1 PRHDT, CDR2 FYEKMQ (reference sequence). The CDR3 is 15 amino acids. V lost 3 bases and J lost 0, with 9 bases in between. CDR3 bases: TGTGCCAGCAGCTTGAGGGGAGGCTCTGGAAACACCATATATTTT. This codes for CASSLRGGSGNTIYF.

The chain has TRBV28 and TRBJ1-2, with D tentatively TRBD1 (5 bases). CDR3 size: 13 residues. Between the trimmed V and J ends, which lost 5 bases and 5 bases, there was a span of 12 bases. Looked up from germline, CDR1 is MDHEN and CDR2 is SYDVKM. CDR3 loop: CASSPGLEYGYTF. The CDR3, as DNA: TGTGCCAGCAGTCCAGGGTTGGAATATGGCTACACCTTC.

V and J are TRBV7-2 and TRBJ2-7, with 9 bases aligning to TRBD2. V was clipped by 4 bases and J by 4 bases; unmatched bases: 8. Germline CDR1 is SGHTA and CDR2 is FQGNSA. There are 15 residues in the CDR3. The CDR3 nucleotides read TGTGCCAGCAGCTCCCGTGGAGCGGGAGGTTACGAGCAGTACTTC. It codes for CASSSRGAGGYEQYF. Variable domain in full (rest from reference TRBV7-2 and TRBJ2-7): GAGVSQSPSNKVTEKGKDVELRCDPISGHTALYWYRQSLGQGLEFLIYFQGNSAPDKSGLPSDRFSAERTGGSVSTLTIQRTQQEDSAVYLCASSSRGAGGYEQYFGPGTRLTVT.

J is TRBJ2-4 and V is TRBV9; D gene ambiguous. Trimming pared 2 bases from V and 1 base from J, leaving 22 bases between. The CDR3 covers 19 residues. Per germline, CDR1 SGDLS and CDR2 YYNGEE. The chain's CDR3 is CASSVNPLSRDQAKNIQYF. Written as DNA, the CDR3 is TGTGCCAGCAGCGTGAATCCCCTTAGCAGAGACCAGGCCAAAAACATTCAGTACTTC.

The rearrangement joins TRBV27 to TRBJ2-3, with D unresolved. The CDR3 is made up of 14 amino acids. Trimming took 0 bases from V and 4 from J, leaving 8 bases between them. Germline CDR1 MNHEY, CDR2 SMNVEV (reference sequence). The CDR3 nucleotides are TGTGCCAGCAGTTTATCCCGTCTCCCAGATACGCAGTATTTT. Its translation is CASSLSRLPDTQYF.

The gene calls are TRBV18 and TRBJ2-7; 9 nucleotides align to TRBD1. The length of the CDR3 is 15 residues. In germline, CDR1 is KGHSH, CDR2 LQKENI. Trimming at V came to 3 bases and at J to 0 bases, leaving 3 bases not matched to a gene. CDR3 sequence: CASSPGQGSSYEQYF. Written as DNA, the CDR3 is TGTGCCAGCTCACCGGGACAGGGAAGCTCCTACGAGCAGTACTTC.

The V call is TRBV5-1, the J call TRBJ1-4; 7 bases are shared with TRBD1. The CDR3 is 16 residues long. The germline gives CDR1 SGHRS, CDR2 YFSETQ. J gave up 3 bases and V 0 bases, and 5 bases lay outside the gene matches. The CDR3 protein is CASSLEGAVANEKLFF. CDR3 bases: TGCGCCAGCAGCTTGGAGGGGGCTGTAGCTAATGAAAAACTGTTTTTT. The full variable domain, its missing parts supplied by reference TRBV5-1 and TRBJ1-4, is KAGVTQTPRYLIKTRGQQVTLSCSPISGHRSVSWYQQTPGQGLQFLFEYFSETQRNKGNFPGRFSGRQFSNSRSEMNVSTLELGDSALYLCASSLEGAVANEKLFFGSGTQLSVL.

V is TRBV28 and J is TRBJ2-7; 11 nucleotides line up with TRBD1. From germline, CDR1 is MDHEN and CDR2 SYDVKM. The CDR3 totals 15 residues. The J segment lost 5 bases and the V segment lost 2 bases, leaving 5 bases of the junction unmatched. The CDR3 DNA is TGTGCCAGCAGTTTAGGCGGACAGGGGGCCCACGAGCAGTACTTC. This codes for CASSLGGQGAHEQYF.

The V gene is TRBV5-6, the J gene TRBJ1-5, with D possibly being TRBD1 (5 bases). Germline V CDR1 and CDR2: SGHDT, YYEEEE. The CDR3 is 16 amino acids. The V and J ends lost 1 base and 2 bases respectively, with 13 bases between them. Written as DNA, the CDR3 is TGTGCCAGCAGCTTGAATACAGGTAGTGGCAATCAGCCCCAGCATTTT. It is translated as CASSLNTGSGNQPQHF.

The genes are TRBV3-1 (or the pseudogene TRBV3-2) and TRBJ2-7; possible D gene TRBD2, 5 bases. In germline, CDR1 is LGHDT, CDR2 YNNKEL (reference sequence). The V and J ends lost 1 base and 10 bases respectively, with 11 bases between them. The CDR3 extends over 12 amino acids. The CDR3 loop is CASSQVMGRQYF. The DNA for the CDR3 is TGTGCCAGCAGCCAAGTAATGGGGAGACAGTACTTC.

The V gene is TRBV4-2, the J gene TRBJ2-4; a possible D gene is TRBD1 (7 bases). V lost 2 bases and J 8 bases, leaving 22 bases between the germline ends. CDR1 and CDR2 (germline): LGHNA, YNFKEQ. This CDR3 has 17 residues. In DNA form, the CDR3 reads TGTGCCAGCAGCCAATCAGGACAGGACCCCTGGGGGGACATTCAGTACTTC. The encoded protein is CASSQSGQDPWGDIQYF.

This clone was detected once. This chain joins TRBV6-2 or TRBV6-3 and TRBJ2-3, with 12 positions matching TRBD2. The germline V gene encodes CDR1 MNHEY and CDR2 SVGEGT. The CDR3 is 15 residues long. V lost 6 bases and J lost 6; bases outside the gene matches: 7. The CDR3 sequence: CASSPGLAGSDTQYF. DNA of the CDR3: TGTGCCAGCAGCCCGGGACTAGCGGGTTCTGATACGCAGTATTTT.

This chain connects TRBV29-1 to TRBJ2-4, with 7 bases that match TRBD1. V shed 6 bases and J 5 bases; nucleotides not matched to a gene: 10. This CDR3 comprises 14 residues. The germline gives CDR1 SQVTM, CDR2 ANQGSEA. This CDR3 reads CSVRDSGGENIQYF. The CDR3 DNA sequence: TGCAGCGTAAGGGACAGTGGAGGAGAAAACATTCAGTACTTC.

The chain employs TRBV4-3 and TRBJ2-1, with 10 bases aligning to TRBD2. V lost 4 bases to trimming and J lost 6 bases; unmatched junction nucleotides: 6. There are 15 residues in the CDR3. Germline CDR1 reads LGHNA; CDR2 reads YSLEER. The CDR3 is CASSLDLAGANEQFF. CDR3 bases: TGCGCCAGCAGCCTTGATCTAGCGGGAGCCAATGAGCAGTTCTTC.

This chain links TRBV7-2 with TRBJ2-5, with D perhaps matching TRBD1 (6 bases). V lost 10 bases to trimming and J lost 1 base, with 28 bases between them. Germline CDR1 and CDR2: SGHTA and FQGNSA. This CDR3 region has 18 residues. CDR3: CANPTRDTLILSQETQYF. DNA for the CDR3: TGTGCCAACCCGACCCGGGACACCTTAATATTGTCCCAAGAGACCCAGTACTTC.

This clone was detected a few times. The CDR3 does not end in the conserved phenylalanine or tryptophan, so this is likely a read error. The DNA is left out, because the CDR3 cannot be placed on it with certainty; the CDR3 is given as TCRdb lists it. This chain connects TRBV2 to TRBJ1-2; the table's TRBD1 call for D was not verified on the DNA. Counting both end residues, the CDR3 totals 12 amino acids. Per germline, CDR1 SNHLY and CDR2 FYNNEI. This chain's CDR3 is CASSLQETGSTI.

This sequence joins TRBV5-1 and TRBJ2-3; D is possibly TRBD2 (6 bases). This CDR3 is built from 15 residues. V was shortened by 0 bases and J by 2 bases, with 10 bases between the two germline ends. CDR1 is SGHRS, CDR2 YFSETQ, per germline. CDR3 loop: CASSLAGLLTDTQYF. CDR3 nucleotides: TGCGCCAGCAGCTTGGCCGGACTACTCACAGATACGCAGTATTTT.

This sequence joins TRBV6-2 or TRBV6-3 and TRBJ2-3; maybe TRBD2 (5 bases). Deletions cut 5 bases from V and 1 base from J, with 13 bases between. This CDR3 spans 15 amino acids. Germline V gives CDR1 MNHEY, CDR2 SVGEGT. CDR3 amino acids: CASSRTPQRTDTQYF. In DNA form, the CDR3 reads TGTGCCAGCAGTCGGACTCCTCAGCGCACAGATACGCAGTATTTT.

In this sample, this clone turned up many times. This same CDR3 is encoded by further DNA sequences in the sample. The CDR3 spells CSVEVGDRGYEQYF. For the CDR3, the DNA is TGCAGCGTTGAAGTTGGGGACAGGGGCTACGAGCAGTACTTC. This sequence joins TRBV29-1 and TRBJ2-7; 10 bases map to TRBD1. CDR1 is SQVTM, CDR2 ANQGSEA, per germline. The length of the CDR3 is 14 residues. Germline trimming cut 1 base from V and 3 bases from J; bases unmatched to any gene: 3.

The chain couples TRBV5-1 to TRBJ1-1; D not certain. CDR1 and CDR2 (germline): SGHRS, YFSETQ. V lost 0 bases and J 1 base, leaving 10 bases between the germline ends. The CDR3 is made up of 15 amino acids. As DNA, the CDR3 is TGCGCCAGCAGCTTGGGTGAGGTTAAGAACACTGAAGCTTTCTTT. Translating it yields CASSLGEVKNTEAFF.

The J gene is TRBJ2-5, the V gene TRBV5-5; 14 nucleotides agree with TRBD2. Germline assignment: CDR1 SGHKS and CDR2 YYEKEE (reference sequence). The CDR3 runs to 16 residues. V was clipped by 4 bases and J by 4 bases; unmatched bases: 6. This chain's CDR3 is CASSIPGTSGRETQYF. The DNA for the CDR3 is TGTGCCAGCAGCATTCCCGGGACTAGCGGGAGAGAGACCCAGTACTTC.

The chain carries TRBV3-1 (or the pseudogene TRBV3-2) and TRBJ1-4; 7 bases fit TRBD1. The germline V gene encodes CDR1 LGHDT and CDR2 YNNKEL (reference sequence). The V and J ends lost 4 bases and 10 bases, in that order; junction bases with no gene match: 0. CDR3 length: 11 amino acids. The DNA for the CDR3 is TGTGCCAGCAGCCGACAGGGAAAACTGTTTTTT. This codes for CASSRQGKLFF.

This chain uses TRBV19 with TRBJ2-6, with no clear D. The germline V gene has CDR1 LNHDA and CDR2 SQIVND (reference sequence). The CDR3 length is 21 residues. Trimming removed 7 bases from V and 3 bases from J, with 31 bases in between. The CDR3 bases are TGTGCCAGTACATCCGGGTACTCCCGTACCAAGCGAAGCGATGGGGCCAACGTCCTGACTTTC. Encoded protein: CASTSGYSRTKRSDGANVLTF.

This chain links TRBV28 with TRBJ1-1, with D tentatively TRBD1 (6 bases). The CDR3 has 13 amino acids. V gave up 3 bases and J gave up 4 bases, with 9 bases separating them. Germline CDR1 is MDHEN and CDR2 is SYDVKM. In DNA, the CDR3 is TGTGCCAGCAGTTTTCGAGGGGGCACTGAAGCTTTCTTT. Translated: CASSFRGGTEAFF. The full variable domain, with the rest looked up from reference TRBV28 and TRBJ1-1, is DVKVTQSSRYLVKRTGEKVFLECVQDMDHENMFWYRQDPGLGLRLIYFSYDVKMKEKGDIPEGYSVSREKKERFSLILESASTNQTSMYLCASSFRGGTEAFFGQGTRLTVV.

The chain employs TRBV9 and TRBJ2-4; TRBD2 agrees at 11 bases. This CDR3 spans 20 amino acids. CDR1 and CDR2 from the germline V gene are SGDLS and YYNGEE. Losses at the gene ends were 0 bases for V and 5 bases for J; bases not matched to a gene: 16. The CDR3 DNA reads TGTGCCAGCAGCGTAGGGTTTAGCGGGAGGGAGCCCCTTTGGGAAAACATTCAGTACTTC. Translated: CASSVGFSGREPLWENIQYF.